This is a list of T cell receptor beta chains from one sample in a study of blood T cell repertoires in COVID-19. TCRdb's table, derived via immunoSEQ multiplex PCR, lists solely in-frame clones and lacks some. The sample yields some 150,000 clones, 75% to 85% seen once. The material sequenced was peripheral blood. All receptors derive from a human donor with acute or convalescent COVID-19. The donor label of this sample is uncertain. The CDR3 runs from the conserved cysteine through the conserved F or W. Each record gives: V gene, clone size, CDR3 length, J gene, D gene, CDR3 protein, CDR3 DNA. A D gene is named only where the DNA matches it firmly. The listing skips clone size in some rows; elsewhere it reads once, few, many or a size class.

V gene: TRBV7-9
clone size: .
CDR3 length: 14
J gene: TRBJ1-1
D gene: TRBD1
CDR3 protein: CASSGAGQGRGAFF
CDR3 DNA: TGTGCCAGCAGCGGCGCGGGACAGGGGCGTGGCGCTTTCTTT

V gene: TRBV7-3
clone size: .
CDR3 length: 14
J gene: TRBJ2-1
D gene: TRBD2
CDR3 protein: CASSRLAGLNEQFF
CDR3 DNA: TGTGCCAGCAGTCGGCTAGCGGGGCTCAATGAGCAGTTCTTC

V gene: TRBV4-1
clone size: once
CDR3 length: 16
J gene: TRBJ1-4
D gene: .
CDR3 protein: CASSTPTVTLGEKLFF
CDR3 DNA: TGCGCCAGCAGCACCCCAACAGTGACCCTTGGTGAAAAACTGTTTTTT

V gene: TRBV27
clone size: .
CDR3 length: 17
J gene: TRBJ1-4
D gene: TRBD1
CDR3 protein: CASSPLGQGAPNEKLFF
CDR3 DNA: TGTGCCAGCAGTCCCTTGGGACAGGGGGCCCCTAATGAAAAACTGTTTTTT

V gene: TRBV9
clone size: once
CDR3 length: 14
J gene: TRBJ1-2
D gene: .
CDR3 protein: CASSVQMAGEGYTF
CDR3 DNA: TGTGCCAGCAGCGTCCAAATGGCGGGGGAGGGCTACACCTTC

V gene: TRBV28
clone size: once
CDR3 length: 13
J gene: TRBJ1-1
D gene: TRBD1
CDR3 protein: CASMTGGGFEAFF
CDR3 DNA: TGTGCCAGCATGACAGGGGGCGGTTTTGAAGCTTTCTTT

V gene: TRBV12-3/TRBV12-4
clone size: .
CDR3 length: 12
J gene: TRBJ2-1
D gene: TRBD2
CDR3 protein: CASSSGGNEQFF
CDR3 DNA: TGTGCCAGCAGTAGCGGGGGGAATGAGCAGTTCTTC

V gene: TRBV30
clone size: .
CDR3 length: 16
J gene: TRBJ2-2
D gene: TRBD2
CDR3 protein: CAWRIAGAFRTGELFF
CDR3 DNA: TGTGCCTGGAGAATAGCGGGGGCCTTTAGGACCGGGGAGCTGTTTTTT

V gene: TRBV3-1/TRBV3-2
clone size: many
CDR3 length: 14
J gene: TRBJ1-2
D gene: .
CDR3 protein: CASSQGTATYGYTF
CDR3 DNA: TGTGCCAGCAGCCAAGGGACAGCCACCTATGGCTACACCTTC

V gene: TRBV21-1
clone size: .
CDR3 length: 16
J gene: TRBJ2-1
D gene: .
CDR3 protein: CASSKERISGRNEQFF
CDR3 DNA: TGTGCCAGCAGCAAAGAAAGGATTAGCGGGAGGAATGAGCAGTTCTTC

V gene: TRBV11-3
clone size: .
CDR3 length: 12
J gene: TRBJ2-5
D gene: .
CDR3 protein: CASSGDQETQYF
CDR3 DNA: TGTGCCAGCAGCGGAGACCAAGAGACCCAGTACTTC

V gene: TRBV10-3
clone size: once
CDR3 length: 15
J gene: TRBJ1-1
D gene: TRBD1
CDR3 protein: CAISDGGQGGTEAFF
CDR3 DNA: TGTGCCATCAGTGATGGAGGACAGGGGGGAACTGAAGCTTTCTTT

V gene: TRBV3-1/TRBV3-2
clone size: .
CDR3 length: 13
J gene: TRBJ2-3
D gene: .
CDR3 protein: CASSQVFGHTQYF
CDR3 DNA: TGTGCCAGCAGCCAAGTTTTCGGTCATACGCAGTATTTT

V gene: TRBV30
clone size: .
CDR3 length: 15
J gene: TRBJ1-2
D gene: .
CDR3 protein: CAWTHPGSSYYGYTF
CDR3 DNA: TGTGCCTGGACTCATCCCGGGTCCAGCTACTATGGCTACACCTTC

V gene: TRBV27
clone size: .
CDR3 length: 15
J gene: TRBJ2-5
D gene: .
CDR3 protein: CASSPSQGFLETQYF
CDR3 DNA: TGTGCCAGCAGTCCGAGCCAGGGGTTCCTTGAGACCCAGTACTTC

V gene: TRBV4-2
clone size: few
CDR3 length: 16
J gene: TRBJ1-1
D gene: TRBD1
CDR3 protein: CASSQVGRTGNTEAFF
CDR3 DNA: TGTGCCAGCAGCCAAGTAGGTCGGACAGGGAACACTGAAGCTTTCTTT

V gene: TRBV4-2
clone size: few
CDR3 length: 16
J gene: TRBJ1-6
D gene: .
CDR3 protein: CASSHSPRGPNSPLHF
CDR3 DNA: TGTGCCAGCAGCCATTCCCCCAGGGGCCCAAATTCACCCCTCCACTTT